These T cell receptor beta chains were read from a single sample in a study of T cell responses to AZD1222 COVID-19 vaccine. Libraries were prepared by immunoSEQ multiplex PCR; TCRdb keeps only in-frame clonotypes and omits some of them. The sample gives some 180,000 clones, 90% to 95% of which show up once; roughly 1.7% is in the top ten. This specimen was peripheral blood, taken 28 days after the second AZD1222 dose. All receptors derive from an adult who received the AZD1222 COVID-19 vaccine. Each CDR3 is given with its conserved first and last residue. The D gene is left open where the match is weak.

d_gene,len,j_gene,v_gene,CDR3aa,CDR3nt
NA,15,TRBJ2-1,TRBV5-5,CASSLEDNSYNEQFF,TGTGCCAGCAGCTTGGAAGACAACTCCTACAATGAGCAGTTCTTC
NA,13,TRBJ1-6,TRBV6-1,CASSEVGRSSLHF,TGTGCCAGCAGTGAAGTGGGCAGGTCGTCCCTCCACTTT
NA,14,TRBJ2-3,TRBV5-1,CASSPPTSTDTQYF,TGCGCCAGCAGCCCTCCTACTAGCACAGATACGCAGTATTTT
NA,17,TRBJ2-3,TRBV11-3,CASSLFRGGVVADTQYF,TGTGCCAGCAGCTTGTTCCGCGGCGGGGTTGTCGCAGATACGCAGTATTTT
NA,14,TRBJ2-5,TRBV3-1/TRBV3-2,CASRRRTAQETQYF,TGTGCCAGCAGACGGCGGACGGCTCAAGAGACCCAGTACTTC
NA,17,TRBJ2-7,TRBV11-2,CASSLSRGGPDSYEQYF,TGTGCCAGCAGCTTATCGCGCGGCGGACCTGACTCCTACGAGCAGTACTTC
TRBD2,14,TRBJ2-7,TRBV19,CASSWGLRPHEQYF,TGTGCCAGTAGTTGGGGACTAAGACCCCACGAGCAGTACTTC
NA,16,TRBJ1-5,TRBV6-5,CASSYRAGKRHQPQHF,TGTGCCAGCAGTTACAGGGCAGGGAAAAGGCATCAGCCCCAGCATTTT
NA,18,TRBJ1-5,TRBV27,CASSLMGRAGISNQPQHF,TGTGCCAGCAGTTTAATGGGGCGGGCAGGGATTAGCAATCAGCCCCAGCATTTT
NA,15,TRBJ1-2,TRBV6-5,CASSNYPGLNYGYTF,TGTGCCAGCAGCAATTATCCGGGCCTCAACTATGGCTACACCTTC
NA,14,TRBJ1-3,TRBV7-8,CASSSDVLVNTIYF,TGTGCCAGCAGCTCCGACGTGTTAGTGAACACCATATATTTT
TRBD2,16,TRBJ2-3,TRBV5-1,CASSLVTSGRLYTQYF,TGCGCCAGCAGCTTGGTCACTAGCGGGAGATTATATACGCAGTATTTT
TRBD2,15,TRBJ2-5,TRBV15,CATSRAAGAQETQYF,TGTGCCACCAGCAGAGCCGCGGGAGCGCAAGAGACCCAGTACTTC
NA,16,TRBJ1-3,TRBV7-3,CASSLGHLSSGNTIYF,TGTGCCAGCAGCTTAGGTCACCTGAGCTCTGGAAACACCATATATTTT
TRBD1,14,TRBJ1-6,TRBV28,CASTRGQGASPLHF,TGTGCCAGCACCAGGGGGCAGGGTGCTTCACCCCTCCACTTT
NA,18,TRBJ2-3,TRBV18,CASSPIRTAFTSTDTQYF,TGTGCCAGCTCACCAATCCGGACAGCTTTCACTAGCACAGATACGCAGTATTTT